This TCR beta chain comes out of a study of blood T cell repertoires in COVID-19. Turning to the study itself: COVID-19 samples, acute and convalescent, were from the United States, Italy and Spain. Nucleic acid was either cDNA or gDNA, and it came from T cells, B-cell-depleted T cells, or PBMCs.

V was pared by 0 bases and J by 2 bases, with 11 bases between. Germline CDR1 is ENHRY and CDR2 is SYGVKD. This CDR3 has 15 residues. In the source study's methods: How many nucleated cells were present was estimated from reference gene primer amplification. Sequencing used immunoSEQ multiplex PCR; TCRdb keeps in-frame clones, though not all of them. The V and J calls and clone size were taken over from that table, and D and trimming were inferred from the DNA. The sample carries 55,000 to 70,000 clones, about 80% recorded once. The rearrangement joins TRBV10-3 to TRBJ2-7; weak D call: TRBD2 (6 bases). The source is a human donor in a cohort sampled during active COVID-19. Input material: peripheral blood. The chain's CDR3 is CAISESLGGPYEQYF. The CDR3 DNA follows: TGTGCCATCAGTGAGTCGTTGGGGGGACCCTACGAGCAGTACTTC.